This TCR beta chain appears in the sequencing data of a study of blood T cell repertoires in COVID-19. Study in general: PBMCs, B-cell-depleted T cells, or T cells provided the cDNA or gDNA that made up the material.

In the authors' workflow: Reference gene primer amplification gave nucleated cell count estimates. Libraries were prepared by immunoSEQ multiplex PCR; TCRdb keeps only in-frame clonotypes and omits some of them. That table supplies the V and J calls and clone size; D and trimming were determined from the DNA. The data contain some 27,000 clones, more than 75% of them singletons. The CDR3 contains 14 residues. J lost 5 bases, V lost 6 bases, and 6 bases had no gene match. Germline V gives CDR1 SGHRS, CDR2 YFSETQ. The sequencing input was peripheral blood. The sequence was obtained from a man in his forties or fifties with active COVID-19. V usage is TRBV5-1 and J usage is TRBJ2-1, with TRBD1 identical over 9 bases. CDR3 DNA sequence: TGCGCCAGCAAAACAGGGGGCGCGCACAATGAGCAGTTCTTC. Protein: CASKTGGAHNEQFF.